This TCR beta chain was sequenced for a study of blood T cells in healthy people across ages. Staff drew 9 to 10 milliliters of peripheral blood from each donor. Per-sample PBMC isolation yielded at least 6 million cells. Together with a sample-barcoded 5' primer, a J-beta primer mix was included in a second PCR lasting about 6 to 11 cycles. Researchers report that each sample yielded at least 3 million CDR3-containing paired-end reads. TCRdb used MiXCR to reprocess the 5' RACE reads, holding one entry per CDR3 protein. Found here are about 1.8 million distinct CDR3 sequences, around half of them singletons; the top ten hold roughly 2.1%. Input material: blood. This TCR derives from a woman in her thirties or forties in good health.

The CDR3 loop is CASSQDLNSRNSPLHF. In DNA, the CDR3 is TGCGCCAGCAGCCAAGATTTGAACAGCCGGAATTCACCCCTCCACTTT. The chain has TRBV4-3 and TRBJ1-6; D is undetermined. This CDR3 region has 16 residues. Germline-derived CDR1 and CDR2 are LGHNA and YSLEER. V was clipped by 0 bases and J by 7 bases, with 13 bases between them.